One sample yielded the 24 T cell receptor beta chains listed below, sequenced in a study of HIV-infected children after antiretroviral therapy interruption. Unique molecular identifiers were included in an RNA-based 3' RACE TCR library. MiXCR was run by TCRdb on the 3' RACE reads, yielding one entry per CDR3 protein. The sample has about 89,000 distinct CDR3 sequences, around 6.9% seen once. Described treatment: PENTA 11 planned treatment interruption arm or continuous ART arm. The sequencing used CD45RA+ CD4+ T cells from PBMCs, pooled from several time points, collected from a donor given antiretroviral therapy, either interrupted or continuous. The subset denotes: naive CD4+ CD45RA+ CD45RO- T cells. Receptors were obtained from a pool of human donors with HIV.

The sample holds a few counts of this clonotype. The V and J genes are TRBV19 and TRBJ2-7; TRBD1 might be the D (5 bases). This CDR3 is 15 amino acids long. Trimming cost V 2 bases and J 0 bases, with 11 bases left between them. Germline V gene data show CDR1 as LNHDA and CDR2 as SQIVND (reference sequence). In DNA form, the CDR3 reads TGTGCCAGTAGTATAAGGCGACAGTCCTCCTACGAGCAGTACTTC. Encoded protein: CASSIRRQSSYEQYF.

Many counts were recorded for this clonotype. This sequence joins TRBV7-2 and TRBJ1-1; D is uncertain. V lost 0 bases and J 3 bases, leaving 17 bases between the germline ends. Germline V gives CDR1 SGHTA, CDR2 FQGNSA. This CDR3 has 17 residues. The CDR3 DNA reads as TGTGCCAGCAGCTTAGCGTGGATCACAAGTGGTGACACTGAAGCTTTCTTT. This codes for CASSLAWITSGDTEAFF. Full variable domain (outside the CDR3, taken from reference TRBV7-2 and TRBJ1-1): GAGVSQSPSNKVTEKGKDVELRCDPISGHTALYWYRQSLGQGLEFLIYFQGNSAPDKSGLPSDRFSAERTGGSVSTLTIQRTQQEDSAVYLCASSLAWITSGDTEAFFGQGTRLTVV.

The CDR3 DNA reads TGTGCCAGCAGCTTAGCTGGGCCAGATACGCAGTATTTT. Its protein is CASSLAGPDTQYF. The chain carries TRBV11-2 and TRBJ2-3; D uncertain. CDR1 is SGHAT and CDR2 is FQNNGV in the germline V gene. Trimming took 1 base from V and 4 from J, leaving 6 bases between them. This CDR3 has 13 amino acids. Supplemented by reference TRBV11-2 and TRBJ2-3, the full variable domain reads EAGVAQSPRYKIIEKRQSVAFWCNPISGHATLYWYQQILGQGPKLLIQFQNNGVVDDSQLPKDRFSAERLKGVDSTLKIQPAKLEDSAVYLCASSLAGPDTQYFGPGTRLTVL.

Many counts were recorded for this clonotype. This rearrangement joins TRBV27 to TRBJ1-2, with a possible D match to TRBD1 (6 bases). Trimming left V 3 bases short and J 5 bases short, with 10 bases between. Germline assignment: CDR1 MNHEY and CDR2 SMNVEV (reference sequence). The CDR3 is 13 amino acids. CDR3 sequence reads: CASSFRQGYGYTF. CDR3 DNA sequence: TGTGCCAGCAGTTTTCGTCAGGGGTATGGCTACACCTTC.

This clonotype was counted a few times. This sequence joins TRBV24-1 and TRBJ2-1, with D perhaps being TRBD1 or TRBD2 (6 bases each). This CDR3 comprises 16 residues. Trimming took 2 bases from V and 4 from J, leaving 14 bases between them. Looked up from germline, CDR1 is KGHDR and CDR2 is SFDVKD. Here the CDR3 DNA reads TGTGCCACCAGTGATTCCTCCGGGGGCCTGTACAATGAGCAGTTCTTC. As protein: CATSDSSGGLYNEQFF.

This sequence joins TRBV2 and TRBJ2-3, with 10 bases aligning to TRBD2. V trimming: 6 bases; J trimming: 6 bases; junction bases outside the gene matches: 6. Looked up from germline, CDR1 is SNHLY and CDR2 is FYNNEI. This CDR3 region has 14 residues. This CDR3 is CASRGLAPSDTQYF. The CDR3 DNA reads as TGTGCCAGCAGGGGACTAGCGCCCTCGGATACGCAGTATTTT. The whole variable domain, remainder taken from reference TRBV2 and TRBJ2-3, is EPEVTQTPSHQVTQMGQEVILRCVPISNHLYFYWYRQILGQKVEFLVSFYNNEISEKSEIFDDQFSVERPDGSNFTLKIRSTKLEDSAMYFCASRGLAPSDTQYFGPGTRLTVL.

The sample holds a few counts of this clonotype. The chain links TRBV5-1 to TRBJ1-2; 10 positions match TRBD1. Per the germline V gene, CDR1 is SGHRS and CDR2 is YFSETQ. The CDR3 has 17 residues. V shed 4 bases, J shed 0 bases, and the junction held 9 bases outside the gene matches. CDR3 loop: CASSQRQGAPSNYGYTF. The DNA of the CDR3 is TGCGCCAGCAGCCAGAGACAGGGGGCCCCATCTAACTATGGCTACACCTTC.

This clonotype was detected a few times. V is TRBV12-3 or TRBV12-4 and J is TRBJ1-1, with D perhaps matching TRBD1 (6 bases). The CDR3 runs to 14 residues. The V end was cut by 5 bases, the J end by 1 base, with 11 bases between. In DNA, the CDR3 is TGTGCCAGCAGTAGGCCGGGACAGAACACTGAAGCTTTCTTT. As protein: CASSRPGQNTEAFF.

There are many counts of this clonotype. The J gene is TRBJ2-1, the V gene TRBV28; a weak D match, TRBD2 (5 bases). This CDR3 is built from 15 residues. The germline CDR1 and CDR2 sequences are MDHEN and SYDVKM. The V end was cut by 7 bases, the J end by 9 bases, with 22 bases between. The CDR3 bases are TGTGCCAGCATTAGGACTGCCCATGGTGACGGTGAGCAGTTCTTC. Residues: CASIRTAHGDGEQFF.

This clonotype was found many times. This chain connects TRBV5-4 to TRBJ2-1; the D is unclear. Germline V gene lookup returns CDR1 SGHNT and CDR2 YYREEE (reference sequence). The CDR3 has 16 amino acids. Trimming shortened V by 0 bases and J by 0 bases, and 10 bases separated the two germline ends. The CDR3 DNA reads TGTGCCAGCAGCTTGGCCAGTGCCAGCTCCTACAATGAGCAGTTCTTC. Translating gives CASSLASASSYNEQFF.

There are many counts of this clonotype. This sequence joins TRBV20-1 and TRBJ2-1, with TRBD2 matching over 8 bases. Germline-derived CDR1 and CDR2 are DFQATT and SNEGSKA (reference sequence). V lost 5 bases and J lost 9; bases outside the gene matches: 12. There are 14 residues in the CDR3. The DNA for the CDR3 is TGCAGTGCTTCGGCCGGGACTAGGTCCCGTGAGCAGTTCTTC. Its translation is CSASAGTRSREQFF.

Many counts were recorded for this clonotype. The CDR3 protein is CASSTTMGQGGEAFF. CDR3 sequence (DNA): TGTGCCAGCAGTACAACCATGGGACAGGGGGGTGAAGCTTTCTTT. The J gene is TRBJ1-1, the V gene TRBV2; 11 bases agree with TRBD1. There are 15 residues in the CDR3. The junction had 9 bases not matched to a gene; V was cut back by 5 bases and J by 7 bases. Germline lookup yields CDR1 SNHLY and CDR2 FYNNEI.

In this sample, this clonotype turned up many times. The chain has TRBV20-1 and TRBJ2-7; perhaps D is TRBD1 or TRBD2 (5 bases each). Germline V gives CDR1 DFQATT, CDR2 SNEGSKA (reference sequence). There are 16 residues in the CDR3. V gave up 5 bases and J gave up 2 bases, with 22 bases separating them. DNA of the CDR3: TGCAGTGCTCGGCCCCGTGGAGGACACTGGACCTACGAGCAGTACTTC. This sequence encodes CSARPRGGHWTYEQYF.

This clonotype was counted only a few times. The chain couples TRBV2 to TRBJ2-3; a weak D match, TRBD2 (5 bases). This CDR3 is built from 15 residues. V was shortened by 5 bases and J by 1 base, with 13 bases between the two germline ends. Germline V gives CDR1 SNHLY, CDR2 FYNNEI. The CDR3 reads CASSRRDGRTDTQYF. The CDR3 DNA reads TGTGCCAGCAGTCGCCGGGATGGCCGCACAGATACGCAGTATTTT. The whole variable domain, remainder taken from reference TRBV2 and TRBJ2-3, is EPEVTQTPSHQVTQMGQEVILRCVPISNHLYFYWYRQILGQKVEFLVSFYNNEISEKSEIFDDQFSVERPDGSNFTLKIRSTKLEDSAMYFCASSRRDGRTDTQYFGPGTRLTVL.

The chain carries TRBV2 and TRBJ2-3; 11 bases map to TRBD1. Per germline, CDR1 SNHLY and CDR2 FYNNEI. This CDR3 has 14 amino acids. V was clipped by 8 bases and J by 3 bases; unmatched bases: 4. The CDR3: CASLRDRGTDTQYF. CDR3 in DNA: TGTGCCAGCCTCCGGGACAGGGGGACAGATACGCAGTATTTT.

The genes are TRBV18 and TRBJ1-4, with D unresolved. Germline V gives CDR1 KGHSH, CDR2 LQKENI. The CDR3 is made up of 14 amino acids. The germline V and J ends were trimmed by 6 bases and 7 bases, with 15 bases remaining between them. In nucleotides, the CDR3 is TGTGCCAGCTCGCCTTGGTCAGCAGGTGAAAAACTGTTTTTT. It translates to CASSPWSAGEKLFF.

This clonotype was detected many times. The chain links TRBV2 to TRBJ1-2; TRBD1 agrees at 7 bases. The CDR3 loop spans 20 amino acids. CDR1 is SNHLY, CDR2 FYNNEI, per germline. Germline trimming cut 7 bases from V and 4 bases from J; bases unmatched to any gene: 27. The CDR3 coding sequence is TGTGCCAGCATCGGTTTCGTGCTGGGGACAGTCCCCAACCGCGGCTATGGCTACACCTTC. Amino acids: CASIGFVLGTVPNRGYGYTF.

About this clonotype: A read error may produce the germline difference seen at one junction end. The gene calls are TRBV20-1 and TRBJ1-1, with 9 bases fitting TRBD1. The CDR3 extends over 15 amino acids. Germline CDR1 DFQATT, CDR2 SNEGSKA (reference sequence). The CDR3, as DNA: TGCAGTGCTAGAGACGACAGGGGGTATCGAACTGAGGCTTTCTTT. This sequence encodes CSARDDRGYRTEAFF.

This clonotype was recorded many times. The chain uses TRBV10-2 and TRBJ1-2; D is possibly TRBD1 (6 bases). The CDR3 is made up of 15 amino acids. Trimming shortened V by 2 bases and J by 7 bases, and 17 bases separated the two germline ends. Germline V gene lookup returns CDR1 WSHSY and CDR2 SAAADI. The CDR3 sequence is CASSELPGGLIGYTF. The CDR3 DNA reads as TGCGCCAGCAGTGAGCTGCCCGGGGGCCTTATTGGCTACACCTTC.

This clonotype was picked up many times. The chain recombines TRBV24-1 with TRBJ2-6, with D unresolved. V shed 5 bases and J shed 0 bases, with 7 bases lying between them. The CDR3 loop spans 15 amino acids. Germline values: CDR1 KGHDR, CDR2 SFDVKD. CDR3 amino acids: CATSASGSGANVLTF. The CDR3 nucleotides are TGTGCCACCAGTGCCTCGGGCTCTGGGGCCAACGTCCTGACTTTC.

J is TRBJ1-5 and V is TRBV30; D is unresolved. The CDR3 length is 13 residues. V was trimmed by 4 bases and J by 2 bases, leaving 9 bases between them. Germline loops: CDR1 GTSNPN, CDR2 SVGIG (reference sequence). This CDR3 is CAWTGGGNQPQHF. The CDR3, as DNA: TGTGCCTGGACGGGAGGTGGCAATCAGCCCCAGCATTTT.

At least ten counts were recorded for this clonotype. The chain has TRBV5-1 and TRBJ2-7, with D unresolved. The CDR3 is 13 residues long. From germline, CDR1 is SGHRS and CDR2 YFSETQ. Trimming stripped 0 bases from V and 3 bases from J, with 7 bases between. CDR3 sequence (DNA): TGCGCCAGCAGCTTGGTCGAATTCTACGAGCAGTACTTC. Its protein product is CASSLVEFYEQYF.

This clonotype was seen many times. The V call is TRBV11-3, the J call TRBJ2-1; a weak D match, TRBD1 (5 bases). Germline V gives CDR1 SGHNT, CDR2 YENEEA. The germline V and J ends were trimmed by 5 bases and 6 bases, with 17 bases remaining between them. The CDR3 is made up of 15 amino acids. DNA of the CDR3: TGTGCCAGCAGCCACCGGACAACCGTAGGCAATGAGCAGTTCTTC. Encoded protein: CASSHRTTVGNEQFF. The full variable domain, completed using reference TRBV11-3 and TRBJ2-1, is EAGVVQSPRYKIIEKKQPVAFWCNPISGHNTLYWYLQNLGQGPELLIRYENEEAVDDSQLPKDRFSAERLKGVDSTLKIQPAELGDSAVYLCASSHRTTVGNEQFFGPGTRLTVL.

This clonotype was counted between two and nine times. The chain couples TRBV13 to TRBJ2-7; 8 bases are a match to TRBD2. With V trimmed by 5 bases and J by 0 bases, 3 bases remained unmatched. CDR1 and CDR2 (germline): PRHDT, FYEKMQ (reference sequence). This CDR3 is built from 14 residues. CDR3 in amino acids: CASSERGSSYEQYF. CDR3 nucleotides: TGTGCCAGCAGCGAGCGGGGGAGCTCCTACGAGCAGTACTTC. The variable domain in full, completed from reference TRBV13 and TRBJ2-7, reads AAGVIQSPRHLIKEKRETATLKCYPIPRHDTVYWYQQGPGQDPQFLISFYEKMQSDKGSIPDRFSAQQFSDYHSELNMSSLELGDSALYFCASSERGSSYEQYFGPGTRLTVT.